Below, 8 T cell receptor beta chains from the same sample are listed, as sequenced in a study of breast tumors, draining lymph nodes, adjacent tissues. MiXCR, applied by TCRdb to the multiplex PCR reads, yields one record per CDR3 protein. The sample has approximately 230,000 distinct CDR3 sequences, about 34% seen once. The lymph nodes were axillary draining lymph nodes from breast cancer patients. The sequenced sample was axillary lymph node tissue. The receptors shown here come from a female donor with breast cancer. Some clones in this sample may be carry-over from other donors' samples.

Comment on this clonotype: Relative to the germline gene, one junction end is altered; a read error may explain this. V and J are TRBV18 and TRBJ2-5; 7 nucleotides agree with TRBD2. Germline assignment: CDR1 KGHSH and CDR2 LQKENI. CDR3 length equals 15 residues. The CDR3 protein is CVSSPPGTTKETQYF. The CDR3 DNA reads TGTGTCAGCTCACCACCCGGGACTACAAAAGAGACCCAGTACTTC.

This clonotype was counted ten times or more. The V gene is TRBV5-6, the J gene TRBJ2-7; the D gene is possibly TRBD1 (5 bases). The V end lost 2 bases, the J end lost 0 bases, and 9 bases lay between the germline ends. The V gene's germline CDR1 is SGHDT and CDR2 YYEEEE. The CDR3 has 14 amino acids. Here the CDR3 DNA reads TGTGCCAGCAGCTTTCTCGACAGCTCCTACGAGCAGTACTTC. Its protein is CASSFLDSSYEQYF.

This clonotype was detected many times. The chain recombines TRBV10-2 with TRBJ2-3, with D possibly TRBD2 on 5 matching bases. The CDR3 is 12 residues long. The V and J ends lost 8 bases and 1 base respectively, with 7 bases between them. The germline V gene encodes CDR1 WSHSY and CDR2 SAAADI. CDR3 residues: CASCSGTDTQYF. The DNA of the CDR3 is TGCGCCAGCTGTAGCGGCACAGATACGCAGTATTTT.

This clonotype occurred many times. The rearrangement uses TRBV13 and TRBJ2-7; TRBD2 matches at 9 bases. CDR3 length equals 13 residues. The V gene's germline CDR1 is PRHDT and CDR2 FYEKMQ (reference sequence). Germline trimming cut 3 bases from V and 5 bases from J; bases unmatched to any gene: 2. Here the CDR3 reads CASSLREGHEQYF. CDR3 DNA: TGTGCCAGCAGCTTGCGGGAGGGACACGAGCAGTACTTC.

Concerning this clonotype itself: The junction departs from the called germline gene at one end, perhaps through a read error. This chain joins TRBV7-8 and TRBJ2-1; D gene ambiguous. Germline V lookup: CDR1 SGHVS, CDR2 FQNEAQ. This CDR3 contains 15 residues. DNA for the CDR3: TGTGCCAGCAGCTTAGGGGGAAACTCCTACAATGAGCAGCTCTTC. Its protein product is CASSLGGNSYNEQLF. Looking up the rest from reference TRBV7-8 and TRBJ2-1 gives the full variable domain: GAGVSQSPRYKVAKRGQDVALRCDPISGHVSLFWYQQALGQGPEFLTYFQNEAQLDKSGLPSDRFFAERPEGSVSTLKIQRTQQEDSAVYLCASSLGGNSYNEQLFGPGTRLTVL.

This clonotype was found many times. V and J are TRBV19 and TRBJ1-5, with D tentatively TRBD1 (5 bases). Trimming left V 5 bases short and J 7 bases short, with 18 bases between. The CDR3 has 15 amino acids. Germline-derived CDR1 and CDR2 are LNHDA and SQIVND (reference sequence). The CDR3 nucleotides are TGTGCCAGTAGTCCACTTTTGACAGTCGGGCAGCCCCAGCATTTT. This gives the protein CASSPLLTVGQPQHF.

This clonotype was seen once. V is TRBV9 and J is TRBJ1-5; D gene unclear. Per the germline V gene, CDR1 is SGDLS and CDR2 is YYNGEE. The CDR3 totals 11 residues. The CDR3 sequence: CARDSNQPQHF. In nucleotides, the CDR3 is TGTGCACGCGATTCAAATCAGCCCCAGCATTTT.

Many counts were recorded for this clonotype. This chain links TRBV7-8 with TRBJ2-5; 10 nucleotides match TRBD1. Trimming took 5 bases from V and 7 from J; bases not matched to a gene: 10. The CDR3 spans 15 residues. Germline values: CDR1 SGHVS, CDR2 FQNEAQ. The CDR3 here is CASSLGDRGHGTQYF. As DNA, the CDR3 is TGTGCCAGCAGCCTGGGGGACAGGGGTCACGGGACCCAGTACTTC.